The 4 T cell receptor beta chains presented below share a single source sample, sequenced in a study of metastatic and nonmetastatic thyroid tumors. TCRdb reprocessed the PCR reads via MiXCR. The sample carries fewer than 5,500 clones, more than 35% recorded once. Nobody among the patients had been given any treatment before thyroid surgery. The sample consisted of adjacent normal tissue. The source of these receptors is a female donor with papillary thyroid cancer or a benign thyroid nodule (not recorded which). Some clones in this sample may be carry-over from other donors' samples.

This clone was observed a few times. The chain joins TRBV28 to TRBJ1-2; maybe TRBD1 (5 bases). CDR3 length: 15 residues. The V end was cut by 8 bases, the J end by 5 bases, with 21 bases between. Germline lookup yields CDR1 MDHEN and CDR2 SYDVKM. CDR3 bases: TGTGCCAGCGCCAGGGTAGGCTTTCGAACATATGGCTACACCTTC. Protein sequence: CASARVGFRTYGYTF.

This clone was detected a few times. This chain connects TRBV6-2 or TRBV6-3 to TRBJ2-7; D unresolved. V was trimmed by 4 bases and J by 6 bases, leaving 10 bases between them. The germline gives CDR1 MNHEY, CDR2 SVGEGT. The CDR3 extends over 12 amino acids. The CDR3 nucleotides are TGTGCCAGCAGTTCGACCATTGGCGAGCAGTACTTC. It specifies CASSSTIGEQYF.

This clone was detected only a few times. V usage is TRBV24-1 and J usage is TRBJ1-1; a weak D match, TRBD1 (5 bases). The CDR3 extends over 14 amino acids. Germline V gene sequence: CDR1 KGHDR, CDR2 SFDVKD. The ends were cut back, 1 base at V and 10 bases at J, with 15 bases in the middle. The CDR3 spells CATSDFSGLQGAFF. The CDR3 DNA reads TGTGCCACCAGTGATTTTTCAGGCCTGCAGGGAGCTTTCTTT.

This clone was seen more than once but under ten times. This chain joins TRBV27 and TRBJ1-5; D unclear. Trimming cost V 0 bases and J 2 bases, with 5 bases left between them. CDR1 and CDR2 from the germline V gene are MNHEY and SMNVEV (reference sequence). The CDR3 is 14 residues long. The CDR3 nucleotides are TGTGCCAGCAGTTTATCCCCGGGCAATCAGCCCCAGCATTTT. This encodes CASSLSPGNQPQHF.